This T cell receptor (beta chain) was identified in a study of CD8 T cells in Susac syndrome. Random-hexamer reverse transcription was applied to roughly 0.5 to 1 ug RNA. MiXCR, run by TCRdb on the immunoSEQ multiplex PCR reads, gives a single entry per CDR3 protein. This table has hundreds of thousands of distinct CDR3 sequences, roughly 85% appearing once. The T cells that were sequenced for TCR beta were CD8+ and CD4+ cells from blood. The multiple sclerosis control cohort comprised treatment-naive individuals presenting with stable or active relapsing-remitting disease. V was pared by 5 bases and J by 1 base, with 9 bases of the junction left unmatched. The CDR3 consists of 18 residues. CDR1 is MNHEY and CDR2 is SMNVEV in the germline V gene (reference sequence).

The chain links TRBV27 to TRBJ2-2; 11 nucleotides align to TRBD2. The source of this sequence is a human donor with multiple sclerosis. Sequenced material: CD8+ T cells from PBMCs. CDR3 protein: CASSRPFLAGGNTGELFF. The CDR3 DNA is TGTGCCAGCAGTCGCCCTTTCCTAGCGGGAGGGAACACCGGGGAGCTGTTTTTT.